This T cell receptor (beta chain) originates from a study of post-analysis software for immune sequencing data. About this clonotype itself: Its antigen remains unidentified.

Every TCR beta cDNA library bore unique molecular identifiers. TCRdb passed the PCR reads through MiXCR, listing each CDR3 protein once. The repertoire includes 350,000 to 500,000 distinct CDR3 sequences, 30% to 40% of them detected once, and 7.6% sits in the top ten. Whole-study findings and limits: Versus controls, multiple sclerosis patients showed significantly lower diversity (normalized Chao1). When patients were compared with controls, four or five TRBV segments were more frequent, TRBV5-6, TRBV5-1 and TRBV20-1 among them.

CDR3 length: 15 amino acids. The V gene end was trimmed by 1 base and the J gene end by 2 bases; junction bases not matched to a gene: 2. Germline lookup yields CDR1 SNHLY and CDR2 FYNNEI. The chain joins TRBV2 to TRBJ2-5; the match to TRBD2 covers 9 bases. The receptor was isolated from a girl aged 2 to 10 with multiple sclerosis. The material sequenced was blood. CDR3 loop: CASSEEGLAQETQYF. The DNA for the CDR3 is TGTGCCAGCAGTGAAGAGGGACTAGCTCAAGAGACCCAGTACTTC. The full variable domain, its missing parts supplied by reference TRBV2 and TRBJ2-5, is EPEVTQTPSHQVTQMGQEVILRCVPISNHLYFYWYRQILGQKVEFLVSFYNNEISEKSEIFDDQFSVERPDGSNFTLKIRSTKLEDSAMYFCASSEEGLAQETQYFGPGTRLLVL.